These T cell receptor beta chains were read from a single sample in a study of identical twins. MiXCR, run by TCRdb on the 5' RACE reads, gives a single entry per CDR3 protein. The profile shows 1.5 million to 2 million distinct CDR3 sequences, about 30% of them singletons. The sample consisted of cord blood. Receptors were obtained from a newborn girl in good health. CDR3s include the opening cysteine and the closing phenylalanine or tryptophan. A D gene is named only where the DNA matches it firmly. A row's size may be missing; if present it is once, few, many or a size class.

>few|TRBV12-3/TRBV12-4|TRBJ1-6|.
TGTGCCAGCAGTCCATACAGGAATTCACCCCTCCACTTT
CASSPYRNSPLHF
>few|TRBV20-1|TRBJ2-1|TRBD2
TGCAGTGCCCTTAGGACTAGCGGGAGCGATGAGCAGTTCTTC
CSALRTSGSDEQFF
>.|TRBV6-6|TRBJ2-3|TRBD2
TGTGCCAGCAGATACCCGCTTGGAGCGGGAGTGGCAGATACGCAGTATTTT
CASRYPLGAGVADTQYF
>.|TRBV9|TRBJ1-2|TRBD1
TGTGCCAGCAGCGTAGGGGGACAGGGGGCTTACTATGGCTACACCTTC
CASSVGGQGAYYGYTF
>.|TRBV6-7|TRBJ2-1|TRBD2
TGTGCCAGCAGTTACCCCCTAGCGGGGGGGCCGGGCTACAATGAGCAGTTCTTC
CASSYPLAGGPGYNEQFF
>few|TRBV19|TRBJ1-4|.
TGTGCCAGTACGACCGGTGAAAAACTGTTTTTT
CASTTGEKLFF
>.|TRBV11-2|TRBJ1-2|.
TGTGCCAGCAGCTTAGATCGTTGGGCCAACTATGGCTACACCTTC
CASSLDRWANYGYTF
>.|TRBV2|TRBJ1-2|TRBD1
TGTGCCAGCATCCATCAGACAGGGCCCTATGGCTACACCTTC
CASIHQTGPYGYTF
>.|TRBV27|TRBJ1-1|.
TGTGCCAGCAGTTTAAGTCCTGACGGCAGGGCCGACACTGAAGCTTTCTTT
CASSLSPDGRADTEAFF
>few|TRBV27|TRBJ1-2|.
TGTGCCAGCAGTTTATCAGGGATCAACTATGGCTACACCTTC
CASSLSGINYGYTF
>few|TRBV7-6|TRBJ2-7|.
TGTGCCAGCAGCTTAGGGAAGTGGACGCAGGGCCTCTACGAGCAGTACTTC
CASSLGKWTQGLYEQYF
>.|TRBV20-1|TRBJ1-6|TRBD1
TGCAGTGCTAGATCGGGACAGGGGGCTTTGGGAAATTCACCCCTCCACTTT
CSARSGQGALGNSPLHF
>many|TRBV11-1|TRBJ2-3|.
TGTGCCAGCAGCTTAGGTCAGCGGGATACGCAGTATTTT
CASSLGQRDTQYF
>once|TRBV4-1|TRBJ2-2|.
TGCGCCAGCAGCCAAGACTCTCCCAGGGCCGCGACCGGGGAGCTGTTTTTT
CASSQDSPRAATGELFF
>.|TRBV5-1|TRBJ2-5|TRBD1
TGCGCCAGCAGCTCCGGACAGGTAGAGACCCAGTACTTC
CASSSGQVETQYF
>.|TRBV30|TRBJ2-1|.
TGTGCCTGGAAGTTACGGGGGCGGAATGAGCAGTTCTTC
CAWKLRGRNEQFF
>.|TRBV3-1|TRBJ2-3|.
TGTGCCAGCAGCCAAGACCTGTGGGGTACGCAGTATTTT
CASSQDLWGTQYF
>few|TRBV5-1|TRBJ2-3|.
TGCGCCAGCAGCTTCGGGTTTAGCGTGTCCTCCACAGATACGCAGTATTTT
CASSFGFSVSSTDTQYF
>few|TRBV6-1|TRBJ2-1|TRBD2
TGTGCCAGTAATCCCGGGGGGGCTGAGTACAATGAGCAGTTCTTC
CASNPGGAEYNEQFF
>.|TRBV5-8|TRBJ2-1|.
TGTGCCAGCAGCTTGCCTACTAGTTACTGGGAGCAGTTCTTC
CASSLPTSYWEQFF
>.|TRBV27|TRBJ1-2|.
TGTGCCAGCAGCCTACAGGGTACTATGGGCTACACCTTC
CASSLQGTMGYTF
>many|TRBV20-1|TRBJ2-3|TRBD2
TGCAGTGCTCCCGGTCCTAGCGGGAGTTCAGATACGCAGTATTTT
CSAPGPSGSSDTQYF
>.|TRBV5-1|TRBJ1-1|.
TGCGCCAGCAGCTTGGGCAGCTATGAAGCTTTCTTT
CASSLGSYEAFF
>many|TRBV12-3/TRBV12-4|TRBJ1-2|.
TGTGCCAGCACGCAGGGCTATGGCTACACCTTC
CASTQGYGYTF
>few|TRBV4-1|TRBJ1-2|.
TGCGCCAGCAGCCAGTTCCCGAGCAGGGGATCCTATGGCTACACCTTC
CASSQFPSRGSYGYTF
>few|TRBV5-1|TRBJ2-2|TRBD1
TGCGCCAGCAGTTCCGGACAGGGTCCCGGGGAGCTGTTTTTT
CASSSGQGPGELFF
>few|TRBV10-3|TRBJ1-6|TRBD1
TGTGCCATCAGCAAACAGGGGGGGTCACCCCTCCACTTT
CAISKQGGSPLHF
>few|TRBV10-3|TRBJ2-7|TRBD2
TGTGCCATCAGTGAAGGTCTAGCGGGGGACAATGAGCAGTACTTC
CAISEGLAGDNEQYF
>.|TRBV6-4|TRBJ1-1|.
TGTGCCAGCAGTGACGGGGTAAGAGGGACGCCGAACACTGAAGCTTTCTTT
CASSDGVRGTPNTEAFF
>.|TRBV7-9|TRBJ2-1|TRBD1
TGTGCCAGCCTTTGCCGGGACAGCAACAATGAGCAGTTCTTC
CASLCRDSNNEQFF
>.|TRBV4-1|TRBJ2-1|.
TGCGCCAGCAGCCAACTTCCGGGCATATACAATGAGCAGTTCTTC
CASSQLPGIYNEQFF
>many|TRBV10-3|TRBJ1-2|TRBD1
TGTGCCATCGGCGGACAGGGCCATGGCTACACCTTC
CAIGGQGHGYTF
>.|TRBV2|TRBJ2-7|TRBD1
TGTGCCAGCAGTGAATCGACAGGGGAACCCTACGAGCAGTACTTC
CASSESTGEPYEQYF
>few|TRBV10-3|TRBJ2-3|TRBD2
TGTGCCATCAGTGGTGATCGACAGGATAAGTTTTTCAGCGGGAGGACAGATACGCAGTATTTT
CAISGDRQDKFFSGRTDTQYF
>few|TRBV12-3/TRBV12-4|TRBJ2-3|.
TGTGCCAGCAGTCCGAGCTGGAGGGAGCCGGGGGATACGCAGTATTTT
CASSPSWREPGDTQYF
>.|TRBV20-1|TRBJ1-6|.
TGCAGTGCTACAAGGGCTGGGGGCGCGGGTTATAATTCACCCCTCCACTTT
CSATRAGGAGYNSPLHF
>.|TRBV10-3|TRBJ1-4|TRBD1
TGTGCCATCAGTGACCAGGGGGTAGCTAATGAAAAACTGTTTTTT
CAISDQGVANEKLFF
>many|TRBV7-9|TRBJ1-5|.
TGTGCCAGCAGTCCAGGGTATAGCAATCAGCCCCAGCATTTT
CASSPGYSNQPQHF
>.|TRBV12-3/TRBV12-4|TRBJ2-1|TRBD2
TGTGCCAGCAGTCACGGGGGGGGGTTCGTCTACAATGAGCAGTTCTTC
CASSHGGGFVYNEQFF
>few|TRBV2|TRBJ2-3|.
TGTGCCAGCAGTGAAAAATGGCGGGGAGGCCTTTTCCCGGATACGCAGTATTTT
CASSEKWRGGLFPDTQYF
>.|TRBV20-1|TRBJ2-7|TRBD2
TGCAGTGCTTCCCTGACTAGCGGGAGAGGCTACGAGCAGTACTTC
CSASLTSGRGYEQYF
>few|TRBV21-1|TRBJ2-7|.
TGTGCCAGCACCAAACAGGGGAGGACCTACGAGCAGTACTTC
CASTKQGRTYEQYF
>.|TRBV10-3|TRBJ1-5|.
TGTGCCATCAGTGATTCGGACAGTTTCCTTTGGCAGCCCCAGCATTTT
CAISDSDSFLWQPQHF
>.|TRBV20-1|TRBJ2-7|.
TGCAGTGCTCGCGCAGTGGGGGAGCAGTACTTC
CSARAVGEQYF
>.|TRBV6-5|TRBJ2-4|.
TGTGCCAGCAGTTACTGGCGCTCCGAAAACATTCAGTACTTC
CASSYWRSENIQYF
>few|TRBV6-1|TRBJ1-2|.
TGTGCCAGCACCCAAAGAGGGAGCCTCTATGGCTACACCTTC
CASTQRGSLYGYTF
>few|TRBV2|TRBJ2-6|.
TGTGCCAGCCCGAGGGGGGGCTCTGGGGCCAACGTCCTGACTTTC
CASPRGGSGANVLTF
>few|TRBV7-2|TRBJ1-4|.
TGTGCCAGCAGCTTAGGAACAGGGCAGACTAATGAAAAACTGTTTTTT
CASSLGTGQTNEKLFF
>.|TRBV29-1|TRBJ1-6|.
TGCAGCGCGGGGAACTATAATTCACCCCTCCACTTT
CSAGNYNSPLHF
>many|TRBV28|TRBJ2-3|TRBD1
TGTGCCAGCAGGGGGACAGTGCCAGATACGCAGTATTTT
CASRGTVPDTQYF
>.|TRBV2|TRBJ2-1|TRBD2
TGTGCCAGCAGTCCCCGGGGTAGCGGGGACCCTTGGAATGAGCAGTTCTTC
CASSPRGSGDPWNEQFF
>.|TRBV7-2|TRBJ2-5|.
TGTGCCAGCAGCTTAGTATCGGGGGCCAAGCAGTACTTC
CASSLVSGAKQYF
>.|TRBV30|TRBJ1-1|TRBD1
TGTGCCTGGAGTCAGGGGGCTTACACTGAAGCTTTCTTT
CAWSQGAYTEAFF
>.|TRBV20-1|TRBJ2-2|.
TGCAGTGCTAGTTTTCCGGGCCAGAGCACCGGGGAGCTGTTTTTT
CSASFPGQSTGELFF
>.|TRBV6-5|TRBJ2-3|TRBD2
TGTGCCAGCAGTTATAGGGGAGGGTTACGCACAACGCAGTATTTT
CASSYRGGLRTTQYF
>.|TRBV12-3/TRBV12-4|TRBJ2-3|TRBD2
TGTGCCAGCAGCTCGGGACTAGCGGGAGGGTTAAGGACAGATACGCAGTATTTT
CASSSGLAGGLRTDTQYF
>many|TRBV5-1|TRBJ1-2|.
TGCGCCAGCAGCTTGGTATCGACCAACTATGGCTACACCTTC
CASSLVSTNYGYTF
>few|TRBV5-1|TRBJ2-5|TRBD1
TGCGCCAGCAGCTTGGCGACAGGGTTCCAAGAGACCCAGTACTTC
CASSLATGFQETQYF
>.|TRBV28|TRBJ2-7|.
TGTGCCAGCAGTTTAAGGGCAGGGCACTCCTACGAGCAGTACTTC
CASSLRAGHSYEQYF
>.|TRBV29-1|TRBJ2-2|TRBD1
TGCAGCGTGACGGACAGGGAAAGGGCCGGGGAGCTGTTTTTT
CSVTDRERAGELFF